This T cell receptor beta chain was sequenced for a study of cytotoxic CD8 clonotypes in ibrutinib-treated CLL. Sequencing used immunoSEQ multiplex PCR; TCRdb keeps in-frame clones, though not all of them. The sample holds some 58,000 clones, roughly 70% seen once. Trimming removed 4 bases at V and 4 bases at J, with 23 bases between. The CDR3 totals 17 residues. Germline V CDR1 and CDR2: GTSNPN, SVGIG (reference sequence). The chain carries TRBV30 and TRBJ2-1; maybe TRBD1 (9 bases). Sequenced here: PBMCs, sampled after 12 months of ibrutinib treatment. This receptor was identified in a human donor with chronic lymphocytic leukemia. CDR3 in DNA: TGTGCCTGGAAGGGGACAGGGATGATAGCGGGGTACAATGAGCAGTTCTTC. Amino acids: CAWKGTGMIAGYNEQFF.